This T cell receptor beta chain was profiled in a study of blood T cell repertoires in COVID-19 (dated by TCRdb to 2018 to 2021). About the full investigation: Samples from collaborators originated in the United States, Italy and Spain and spanned both the acute and convalescent phases of COVID-19. HLA class I and class II types, where available, came from metadata supplied by the sample provider rather than from assay-based typing. Samples were obtained from the ongoing ImmuneRACE study (first 160 participants) and from 1,254 subjects provided by 6 global collaborators. The repertoires were released in a freely available public database intended as a resource for research on the immune response to SARS-CoV-2. The material from the prospective study consisted of cDNA or gDNA derived from T cells, B-cell-depleted T cells, or PBMCs. The sample metadata nearly always contained a de-identified subject ID, COVID-19 status, age in years and sex. The dataset comprised deeply sampled blood TCRbeta repertoires from subjects exposed to, actively infected with, or recovered from COVID-19.

From cysteine to phenylalanine, the CDR3 is 16 amino acids long. The retained sequence is limited to the CDR3, 48 bases, with the frame set at the first base. Relative to germline, V is 5 bases shorter and J is 9 bases shorter, with 24 bases between their ends. From a lookup of the germline V gene (reference sequence), CDR1 and CDR2 are MNHEY and SMNVEV. A note on this clone: It has no known antigen specificity. Base qualities are not recorded, but no much larger clone differs from it by a single base.

TCRbeta CDR3 regions were amplified from genomic DNA using the immunoSEQ Assay, a bias-controlled multiplex PCR. The published analysis was carried out like this. Nucleated cell counts per sample were estimated from amplification of reference gene primers within the assay. Sequence reads were collapsed and filtered to measure the absolute abundance of every unique TCRbeta CDR3 rearrangement. For each sample, productive Simpson clonality was calculated by taking the square root of Simpson's diversity index across productive rearrangements. What TCRdb holds here is the immuneACCESS table cut down to in-frame rearrangements. Part of the clones is not present; checked against another copy, under half of the missing clones reflect an unresolved V gene, and the others are unexplained. V, J and clone size derive from that table, while D and trimming were established from the DNA sequence. This sample gives 300,000 to 400,000 clones in total; around 90% of them show up just once. Clones ranked in the top ten supply 1% of the sample.

The collaborating institutions used their own protocols to collect whole blood in K2EDTA tubes. Collaborator samples were shipped for TCRbeta analysis as frozen whole blood, isolated PBMCs, or DNA extracted from either sample type. Overall results and qualifications from the work: The amount of clinical and demographic metadata varied by source and participant and was provided uncurated.

The source of this sequence is a man in his fifties with active or convalescent COVID-19. The sample comprised peripheral blood. The sequence joins TRBV27 to TRBJ2-3; TRBD2 is possibly the D segment (5 matching bases). For the CDR3, the sequence is CASSPVSFGLKTTQYF. DNA sequence: TGTGCCAGCAGTCCTGTATCCTTTGGACTCAAAACAACGCAGTATTTT.